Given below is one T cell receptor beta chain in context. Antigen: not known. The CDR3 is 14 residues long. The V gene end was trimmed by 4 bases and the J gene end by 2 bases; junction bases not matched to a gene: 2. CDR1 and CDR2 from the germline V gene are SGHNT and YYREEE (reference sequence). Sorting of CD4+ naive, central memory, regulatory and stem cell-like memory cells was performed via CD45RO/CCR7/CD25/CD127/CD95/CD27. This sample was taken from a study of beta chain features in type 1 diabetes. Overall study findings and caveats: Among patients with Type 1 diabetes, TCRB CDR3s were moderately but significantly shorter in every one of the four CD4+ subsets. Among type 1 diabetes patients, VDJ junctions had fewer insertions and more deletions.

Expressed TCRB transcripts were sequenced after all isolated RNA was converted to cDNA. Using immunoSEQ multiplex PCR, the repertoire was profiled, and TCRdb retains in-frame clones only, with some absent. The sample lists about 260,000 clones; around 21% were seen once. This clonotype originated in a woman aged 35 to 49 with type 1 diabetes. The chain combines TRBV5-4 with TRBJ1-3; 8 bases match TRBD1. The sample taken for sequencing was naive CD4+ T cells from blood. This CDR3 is CASSRTGTGNTIYF. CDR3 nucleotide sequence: TGTGCCAGCAGCCGGACAGGGACTGGAAACACCATATATTTT.